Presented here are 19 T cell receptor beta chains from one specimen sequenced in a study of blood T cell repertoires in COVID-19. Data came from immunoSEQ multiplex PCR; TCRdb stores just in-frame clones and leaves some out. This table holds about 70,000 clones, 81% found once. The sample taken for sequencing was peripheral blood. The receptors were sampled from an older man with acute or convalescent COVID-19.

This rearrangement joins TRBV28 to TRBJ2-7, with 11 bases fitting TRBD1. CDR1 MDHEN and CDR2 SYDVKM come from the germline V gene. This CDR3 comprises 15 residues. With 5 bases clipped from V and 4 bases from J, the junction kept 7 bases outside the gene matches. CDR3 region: CASSPWGQGVYEQYF. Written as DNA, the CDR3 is TGTGCCAGCAGTCCTTGGGGACAGGGGGTTTACGAGCAGTACTTC.

The CDR3 region has the DNA TGTGCCAGCAGTGAAGGGCTTGGAGAAAAACTGTTTTTT. Translating gives CASSEGLGEKLFF. The chain combines TRBV25-1 with TRBJ1-4, with no clear D. The germline gives CDR1 MGHDK, CDR2 SYGVNS. This CDR3 comprises 13 residues. The germline V and J ends were trimmed by 2 bases and 8 bases, with 9 bases remaining between them.

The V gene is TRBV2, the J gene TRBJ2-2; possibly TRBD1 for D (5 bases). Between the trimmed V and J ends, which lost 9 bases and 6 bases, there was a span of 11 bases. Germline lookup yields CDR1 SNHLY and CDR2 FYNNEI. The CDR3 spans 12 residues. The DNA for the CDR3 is TGTGCCAGTGACAGAGAACCCGGGGAGCTGTTTTTT. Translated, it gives CASDREPGELFF.

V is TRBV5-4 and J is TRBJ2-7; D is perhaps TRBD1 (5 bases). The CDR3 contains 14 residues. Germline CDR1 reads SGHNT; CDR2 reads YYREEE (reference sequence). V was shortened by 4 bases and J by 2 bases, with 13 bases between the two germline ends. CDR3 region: CASSVTDSTYEQYF. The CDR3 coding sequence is TGTGCCAGCAGCGTTACTGACAGCACCTACGAGCAGTACTTC.

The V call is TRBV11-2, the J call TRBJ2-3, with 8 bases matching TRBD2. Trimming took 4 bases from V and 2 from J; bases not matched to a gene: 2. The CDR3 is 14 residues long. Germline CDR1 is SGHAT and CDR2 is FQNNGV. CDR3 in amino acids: CASSSGGVTDTQYF. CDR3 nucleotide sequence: TGTGCCAGCAGCTCGGGGGGGGTCACAGATACGCAGTATTTT.

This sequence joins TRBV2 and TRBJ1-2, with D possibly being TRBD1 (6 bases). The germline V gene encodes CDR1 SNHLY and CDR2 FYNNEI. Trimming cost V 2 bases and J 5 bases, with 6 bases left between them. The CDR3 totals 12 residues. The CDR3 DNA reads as TGTGCCAGCAGTGAAAGGGGGTATGGCTACACCTTC. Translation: CASSERGYGYTF.

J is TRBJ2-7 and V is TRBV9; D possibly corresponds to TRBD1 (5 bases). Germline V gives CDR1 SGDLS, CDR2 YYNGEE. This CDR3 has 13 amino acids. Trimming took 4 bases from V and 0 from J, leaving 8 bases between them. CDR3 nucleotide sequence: TGTGCCAGCAGCAGGGGATTCTCCTACGAGCAGTACTTC. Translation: CASSRGFSYEQYF.

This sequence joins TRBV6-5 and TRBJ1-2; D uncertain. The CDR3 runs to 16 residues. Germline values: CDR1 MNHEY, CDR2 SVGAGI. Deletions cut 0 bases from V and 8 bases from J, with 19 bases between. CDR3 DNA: TGTGCCAGCAGTTACTCGCGCAGGCCCTCTACGGGAGGCTACACCTTC. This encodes CASSYSRRPSTGGYTF.

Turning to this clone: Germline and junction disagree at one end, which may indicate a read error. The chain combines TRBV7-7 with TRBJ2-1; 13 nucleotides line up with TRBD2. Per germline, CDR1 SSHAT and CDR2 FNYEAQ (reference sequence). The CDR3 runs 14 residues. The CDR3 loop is CASSRTSGSGEQFF. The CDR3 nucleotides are TGTGCTAGCAGCCGGACTAGCGGGAGCGGAGAGCAGTTCTTC.

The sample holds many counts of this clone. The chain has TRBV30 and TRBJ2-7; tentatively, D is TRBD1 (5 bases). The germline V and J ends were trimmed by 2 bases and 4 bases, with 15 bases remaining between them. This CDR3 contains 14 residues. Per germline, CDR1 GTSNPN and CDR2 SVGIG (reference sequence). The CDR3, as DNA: TGTGCCTGGAGTTTCGCAGGGCAAGGGTACGAGCAGTACTTC. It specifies CAWSFAGQGYEQYF.

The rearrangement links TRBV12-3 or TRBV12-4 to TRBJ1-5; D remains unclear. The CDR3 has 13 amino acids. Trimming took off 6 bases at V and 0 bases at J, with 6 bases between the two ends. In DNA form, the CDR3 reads TGTGCCAGCAGAACTAGTAGCAATCAGCCCCAGCATTTT. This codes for CASRTSSNQPQHF.

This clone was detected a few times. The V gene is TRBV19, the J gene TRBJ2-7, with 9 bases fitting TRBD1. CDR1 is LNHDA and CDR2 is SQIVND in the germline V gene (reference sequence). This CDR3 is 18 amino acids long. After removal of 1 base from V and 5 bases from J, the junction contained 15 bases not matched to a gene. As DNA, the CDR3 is TGTGCCAGTAGTATAGCAGCTCCGGGACAGGGATTTTACGACGAGCAGTACTTC. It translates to CASSIAAPGQGFYDEQYF.

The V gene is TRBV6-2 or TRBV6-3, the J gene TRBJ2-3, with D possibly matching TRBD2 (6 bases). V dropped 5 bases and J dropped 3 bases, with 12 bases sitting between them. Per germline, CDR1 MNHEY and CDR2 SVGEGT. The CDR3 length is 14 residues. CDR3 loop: CASSRLVYTDTQYF. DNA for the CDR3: TGTGCCAGCAGTAGACTAGTTTATACAGATACGCAGTATTTT.

CDR3: CAISRTSGRLGTDTQYF. The CDR3 DNA is TGTGCCATCAGCCGGACTAGCGGGAGACTGGGGACAGATACGCAGTATTTT. The chain joins TRBV10-3 to TRBJ2-3; 13 positions agree with TRBD2. The CDR3 is 17 amino acids. Germline values: CDR1 ENHRY, CDR2 SYGVKD. J gave up 3 bases and V 6 bases, and 9 bases lay outside the gene matches.

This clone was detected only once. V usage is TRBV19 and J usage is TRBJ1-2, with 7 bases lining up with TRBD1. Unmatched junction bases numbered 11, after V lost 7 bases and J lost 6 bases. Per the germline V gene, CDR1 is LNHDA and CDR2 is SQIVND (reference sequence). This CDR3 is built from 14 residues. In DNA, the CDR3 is TGTGCCAGTACTCCTGATGACAGGGTCCATGGCTACACCTTC. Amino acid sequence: CASTPDDRVHGYTF.

Written as DNA, the CDR3 is TGTGCCAGCAGCTTAGGACAGGGGTACTACGAGCAGTACTTC. It translates to CASSLGQGYYEQYF. The chain uses TRBV7-9 and TRBJ2-7; 8 bases line up with TRBD1. With V trimmed by 1 base and J by 3 bases, 2 bases remained unmatched. Per the germline V gene, CDR1 is SEHNR and CDR2 is FQNEAQ (reference sequence). The CDR3 has 14 residues.

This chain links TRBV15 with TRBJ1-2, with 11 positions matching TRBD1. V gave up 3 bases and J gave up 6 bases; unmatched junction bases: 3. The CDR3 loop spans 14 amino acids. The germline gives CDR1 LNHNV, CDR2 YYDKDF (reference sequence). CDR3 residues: CATSRRDRGNGYTF. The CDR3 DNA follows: TGTGCCACCAGCAGGAGGGACAGGGGGAATGGCTACACCTTC.

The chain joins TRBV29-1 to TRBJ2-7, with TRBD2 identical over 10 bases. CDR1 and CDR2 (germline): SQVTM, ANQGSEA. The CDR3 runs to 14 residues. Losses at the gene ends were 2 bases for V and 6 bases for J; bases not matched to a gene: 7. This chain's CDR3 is CSVEPAGGPGEQYF. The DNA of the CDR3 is TGCAGCGTTGAACCAGCGGGAGGGCCAGGCGAGCAGTACTTC.

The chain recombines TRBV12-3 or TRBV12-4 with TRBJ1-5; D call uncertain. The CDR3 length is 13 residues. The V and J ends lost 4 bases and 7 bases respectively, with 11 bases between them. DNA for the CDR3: TGTGCCAGCAGTTCGCGGGAGGAGCAGCCCCAGCATTTT. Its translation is CASSSREEQPQHF.